This T cell receptor beta chain was sequenced for a study of tissue T cells after allogeneic stem cell transplantation. This CDR3 has 14 amino acids. V lost 0 bases and J lost 2, with 5 bases in between. The germline CDR1 and CDR2 sequences are LGHNA and YNLKQL (reference sequence). Concerning this clone: Its antigen is undetermined. The germline and genes are mouse ones. With the read ending 1 residue before the CDR3 end, the germline J gene is used to fill in that end.

Points from the study as a whole: Across patients, clones rarely overlapped, yet motif clusters were shared tissue-specifically. Anatomically similar tissues had similar TCR repertoires within each patient. Which tissue TCRs were alloreactive or antigen-specific was not determined. Some clones might be persisting host cells. Only a limited share of tissue TCRs appeared in blood or spleen.

Profiled with immunoSEQ multiplex PCR; TCRdb holds only in-frame clones, not every one. The repertoire consists of roughly 50,000 clones, with 73% occurring once and the leading ten covering less than 0.85%. The receptor's source is a pool of C57BL/6 mice in good health. This rearrangement joins TRBV5 to TRBJ2-1; the D gene could be TRBD1 or TRBD2 (5 bases each). Sequencing was carried out using sorted cells pooled from one or two spleens. CDR3 DNA (partial): TGTGCCAGCAGCCAAGAGGGGGACTATGCTGAGCAGTTC. Translating it yields CASSQEGDYAEQF. The whole CDR3 reads CASSQEGDYAEQFF.